The 23 T cell receptor beta chains listed next were all sequenced from one sample in a study of graft-versus-host responses after intestinal transplantation (dated by TCRdb to the early 2020s). These TCRs are of unknown antigen specificity. The intended sense of this specimen's time point label: cells obtained before transplantation from donor or recipient. Library method: the immunoSEQ multiplex PCR assay. Imported from immuneACCESS, the table was reduced by TCRdb to in-frame sequences with V and J called. These copies leave out some clones; in studies compared against another copy, an unresolved V gene accounts for under half, and the cause of the remainder is not known. For this sample there are some 87,000 clones; 90% to 95% appear just once. The ten top clones hold 1.1% of the sample. The sequencing here drew on unstimulated CD8+ T cells sorted from spleen or lymph node cells, taken before transplant. All receptors come from a human donor who was the organ donor for an intestinal transplant.

The chain is built from TRBV27 and TRBJ2-1, with 12 bases identical to TRBD2. CDR1 is MNHEY and CDR2 is SMNVEV in the germline V gene (reference sequence). V trimming: 2 bases; J trimming: 0 bases; junction bases outside the gene matches: 5. The CDR3 extends over 18 amino acids. In DNA form, the CDR3 reads TGTGCCAGCAGTTTAAGGACTAGCGGGACTAGCTCCTACAATGAGCAGTTCTTC. It yields the protein CASSLRTSGTSSYNEQFF.

The V and J genes are TRBV19 and TRBJ1-1; D may be TRBD1 (5 bases). The V end was cut by 3 bases, the J end by 2 bases, with 10 bases between. The CDR3 covers 14 residues. Germline V gene data show CDR1 as LNHDA and CDR2 as SQIVND (reference sequence). CDR3 sequence reads: CASSIGGPNTEAFF. The CDR3 nucleotides read TGTGCCAGTAGTATCGGGGGACCAAACACTGAAGCTTTCTTT. Full variable domain (rest looked up from reference TRBV19 and TRBJ1-1): DGGITQSPKYLFRKEGQNVTLSCEQNLNHDAMYWYRQDPGQGLRLIYYSQIVNDFQKGDIAEGYSVSREKKESFPLTVTSAQKNPTAFYLCASSIGGPNTEAFFGQGTRLTVV.

This clone was seen once. The rearrangement links TRBV10-3 to TRBJ2-7; 7 bases map to TRBD2. CDR3 length: 14 residues. V shed 7 bases and J 3 bases; nucleotides not matched to a gene: 9. Germline values: CDR1 ENHRY, CDR2 SYGVKD. CDR3 nucleotide sequence: TGTGCCATCACCACAGCGGGGTTGGACTACGAGCAGTACTTC. Translated: CAITTAGLDYEQYF.

The J gene is TRBJ1-2, the V gene TRBV29-1; D unclear. V was clipped by 2 bases and J by 4 bases, with 11 bases between them. CDR1 and CDR2 from the germline V gene are SQVTM and ANQGSEA. The CDR3 is made up of 13 amino acids. The CDR3 loop reads CSVETGGSYGYTF. For the CDR3, the DNA is TGCAGCGTTGAAACGGGAGGAAGCTATGGCTACACCTTC. Combining the CDR3 with reference TRBV29-1 and TRBJ1-2 gives the whole variable domain SAVISQKPSRDICQRGTSLTIQCQVDSQVTMMFWYRQQPGQSLTLIATANQGSEATYESGFVIDKFPISRPNLTFSTLTVSNMSPEDSSIYLCSVETGGSYGYTFGSGTRLTVV.

This rearrangement joins TRBV11-3 to TRBJ2-3; the D is unclear. Germline V gene sequence: CDR1 SGHNT, CDR2 YENEEA. Trimming took off 0 bases at V and 6 bases at J, with 4 bases between the two ends. CDR3 length: 12 residues. The DNA of the CDR3 is TGTGCCAGCAGCTTAGAGTCGGATACGCAGTATTTT. Protein: CASSLESDTQYF.

The V and J genes are TRBV6-1 and TRBJ2-7; the match to TRBD2 covers 10 bases. V shed 6 bases, J shed 5 bases, and the junction held 7 bases outside the gene matches. From germline, CDR1 is MNHNS and CDR2 SASEGT. CDR3 length: 14 amino acids. The CDR3 spells CASSEREGGHEQYF. The CDR3 DNA reads TGTGCCAGCAGCGAGCGGGAGGGTGGACACGAGCAGTACTTC.

The chain combines TRBV10-3 with TRBJ2-3, with D unclear. The CDR3 totals 11 residues. Trimming shortened V by 8 bases and J by 1 base, and 4 bases separated the two germline ends. The germline V gene encodes CDR1 ENHRY and CDR2 SYGVKD. CDR3 protein: CAIGGTDTQYF. Here the CDR3 DNA reads TGTGCCATCGGAGGCACAGATACGCAGTATTTT.

This chain joins TRBV9 and TRBJ2-2; D not resolved. Between the trimmed V and J ends, which lost 6 bases and 1 base, there was a span of 7 bases. From germline, CDR1 is SGDLS and CDR2 YYNGEE. This CDR3 is built from 13 residues. The CDR3: CASTVGNTGELFF. CDR3 nucleotide sequence: TGTGCCAGCACAGTTGGGAACACCGGGGAGCTGTTTTTT.

This clone was counted once. The gene calls are TRBV5-4 and TRBJ2-5; perhaps TRBD1 as D (7 bases). The ends were cut back, 6 bases at V and 4 bases at J, with 13 bases in the middle. Germline values: CDR1 SGHNT, CDR2 YYREEE (reference sequence). The CDR3 runs to 13 residues. CDR3 protein: CASTPEGAETQYF. Written as DNA, the CDR3 is TGTGCCAGCACCCCGGAGGGGGCAGAGACCCAGTACTTC.

This clone was observed a single time. CDR3 sequence reads: CASSPPGRDYNEQFF. The DNA of the CDR3 is TGTGCCAGCAGCCCACCAGGGCGGGACTACAATGAGCAGTTCTTC. J is TRBJ2-1 and V is TRBV11-2; TRBD2 might be the D (6 bases). V was clipped by 5 bases and J by 3 bases, with 14 bases between them. CDR1 and CDR2 (germline): SGHAT, FQNNGV. The CDR3 sequence is 15 residues long.

This chain connects TRBV7-2 to TRBJ2-2, with 8 bases that match TRBD2. The V gene's germline CDR1 is SGHTA and CDR2 FQGNSA. This CDR3 has 15 residues. V lost 1 base, J lost 6 bases, and 4 bases stayed unmatched. CDR3: CASSLDGGAAGELFF. The CDR3 DNA reads TGTGCCAGCAGCTTAGACGGGGGGGCGGCCGGGGAGCTGTTTTTT.

This rearrangement joins TRBV13 to TRBJ2-5; 10 bases match TRBD2. The J call may be faulty, since TRBJ2-7 better matches the DNA end. CDR1 is PRHDT and CDR2 is FYEKMQ in the germline V gene (reference sequence). The CDR3 has 15 residues. The CDR3 loop is CASSLVLAGSYEQYF. In DNA form, the CDR3 reads TGTGCCAGCAGCTTAGTACTAGCGGGGTCCTACGAGCAGTACTTC.

This sequence joins TRBV28 and TRBJ1-2, with 8 bases fitting TRBD1. V gave up 7 bases and J gave up 3 bases; unmatched junction bases: 10. The germline CDR1 and CDR2 sequences are MDHEN and SYDVKM. This CDR3 spans 15 amino acids. The CDR3 DNA is TGTGCCAGCATGGGGTATCCAGGGGGCCACTATGGCTACACCTTC. Translation gives CASMGYPGGHYGYTF.

The table lists this clone with a few counts. The chain links TRBV5-8 to TRBJ2-7, with a tentative D call TRBD2 (5 bases). This CDR3 comprises 13 residues. CDR1 is SGHTS and CDR2 is YDEGEE in the germline V gene. V lost 7 bases to trimming and J lost 6 bases, with 17 bases between them. As DNA, the CDR3 is TGTGCCAGCGCCTACGGGCGGGCCCGCGAGCAGTACTTC. Protein product: CASAYGRAREQYF.

There are a few counts of this clone. The V and J genes are TRBV4-2 and TRBJ2-1; no firm D call. V was shortened by 4 bases and J by 0 bases, with 16 bases between the two germline ends. The CDR3 extends over 17 amino acids. Per germline, CDR1 LGHNA and CDR2 YNFKEQ. The CDR3: CASSPVLARSSYNEQFF. CDR3 nucleotides: TGTGCCAGCAGCCCCGTGCTCGCACGGAGCTCCTACAATGAGCAGTTCTTC.

This clone was observed a few times. The chain combines TRBV15 with TRBJ1-6; 7 nucleotides agree with TRBD1. CDR3 length equals 14 residues. The germline V gene encodes CDR1 LNHNV and CDR2 YYDKDF (reference sequence). V lost 5 bases to trimming and J lost 10 bases; unmatched junction nucleotides: 8. In DNA, the CDR3 is TGTGCCACCAGCCGGGGACAGTTGACCTCACCCCTCCACTTT. The encoded protein is CATSRGQLTSPLHF. The full variable domain, rest sourced from reference TRBV15 and TRBJ1-6, is DAMVIQNPRYQVTQFGKPVTLSCSQTLNHNVMYWYQQKSSQAPKLLFHYYDKDFNNEADTPDNFQSRRPNTSFCFLDIRSPGLGDTAMYLCATSRGQLTSPLHFGNGTRLTVT.

The chain combines TRBV27 with TRBJ2-5, with 7 bases aligning to TRBD2. The DNA end is more similar to TRBJ2-7, so the J call may be wrong. The CDR3 consists of 12 residues. Germline V gene data show CDR1 as MNHEY and CDR2 as SMNVEV (reference sequence). The DNA of the CDR3 is TGTGCCAGCATGGCGGGAGCCCACGAGCAGTACTTC. Translated: CASMAGAHEQYF.

V gene TRBV13 combines with J gene TRBJ1-4; D is possibly TRBD1 (5 bases). Germline lookup yields CDR1 PRHDT and CDR2 FYEKMQ (reference sequence). Trimming left V 2 bases short and J 0 bases short, with 10 bases between. CDR3 length equals 16 residues. The CDR3 reads CASSLTGTATNEKLFF. For the CDR3, the DNA is TGTGCCAGCAGCTTAACGGGGACTGCAACTAATGAAAAACTGTTTTTT.

V is TRBV5-4 and J is TRBJ2-7; D remains unclear. This CDR3 contains 14 residues. V lost 2 bases to trimming and J lost 1 base, with 10 bases between them. The germline CDR1 and CDR2 sequences are SGHNT and YYREEE (reference sequence). The CDR3 DNA sequence: TGTGCCAGCAGCTTCGGCCTAGGTTCCTACGAGCAGTACTTC. Protein sequence: CASSFGLGSYEQYF. The variable domain in full, completed from reference TRBV5-4 and TRBJ2-7, reads ETGVTQSPTHLIKTRGQQVTLRCSSQSGHNTVSWYQQALGQGPQFIFQYYREEENGRGNFPPRFSGLQFPNYSSELNVNALELDDSALYLCASSFGLGSYEQYFGPGTRLTVT.

This chain connects TRBV7-9 to TRBJ2-5; 11 bases are shared with TRBD2. The J call is uncertain, as TRBJ2-7 better fits the DNA end. Looked up from germline, CDR1 is SEHNR and CDR2 is FQNEAQ (reference sequence). The CDR3 runs to 14 residues. CDR3 bases: TGTGCCAGCAGCACACTAGCGGGGGTTTTCGAGCAGTACTTC. Its translation is CASSTLAGVFEQYF.

This chain uses TRBV28 with TRBJ2-7, with D perhaps matching TRBD1 (6 bases). The CDR3 has 14 amino acids. CDR1 MDHEN and CDR2 SYDVKM come from the germline V gene. Trimming removed 5 bases at V and 3 bases at J, with 14 bases between. CDR3 loop: CASSPRDNHYEQYF. In nucleotides, the CDR3 is TGTGCCAGCAGTCCCCGGGACAACCACTACGAGCAGTACTTC.

This clone was seen more than once but under ten times. This CDR3 reads CASSPGTREQYF. DNA of the CDR3: TGTGCCAGCAGCCCCGGGACTCGGGAGCAGTACTTC. This sequence joins TRBV5-4 and TRBJ2-7; weak D call: TRBD2 (6 bases). The CDR3 contains 12 residues. The germline V gene has CDR1 SGHNT and CDR2 YYREEE (reference sequence). Deletions cut 4 bases from V and 7 bases from J, with 12 bases between.

The chain is built from TRBV27 and TRBJ2-7, with 7 bases fitting TRBD2. The CDR3 sequence is 18 residues long. Unmatched junction bases numbered 19, after V lost 3 bases and J lost 5 bases. Germline CDR1 and CDR2: MNHEY and SMNVEV (reference sequence). The CDR3 DNA is TGTGCCAGCAGTTTCGCACAGGATGGTGCCGGGAGGTCCCACGAGCAGTACTTC. Its protein product is CASSFAQDGAGRSHEQYF.